Below, 10 T cell receptor beta chains from the same sample are listed, as sequenced in a study of CD8 T cells in ankylosing spondylitis (dated by TCRdb to about 2017). Results the study describes overall, beyond this receptor: Blood from ankylosing spondylitis patients appeared to be characterized by a TCR beta motif composed of roughly eight highly homologous amino acid variants.

What these receptors recognize is not known. To prepare the library, 5' RACE was applied. This sample was sequenced with an Illumina HiSeq 2500. The public reads were quality trimmed at Q25 with fastp and then assembled into clones with MiXCR by TCRdb, keeping productive beta chains. Rows with one shared CDR3 protein collapse into an entry with the most common genes and DNA. The sample contains around 440,000 distinct CDR3 sequences, roughly 18% of them found a single time. The top ten constitute over 0.9% of the sample. The sequencing sample was made of blood, either unsorted or a sorted T cell fraction (not recorded which). The receptors shown here come from a male donor with ankylosing spondylitis.

This clonotype turned up a few times. This chain joins TRBV6-1 and TRBJ1-3; maybe TRBD1 (5 bases). Germline V gene lookup returns CDR1 MNHNS and CDR2 SASEGT. V was shortened by 7 bases and J by 0 bases, with 13 bases between the two germline ends. The CDR3 is made up of 15 amino acids. The CDR3 DNA sequence: TGTGCCAGCACCCGACAGCCGAGCTCTGGAAACACCATATATTTT. Its translation: CASTRQPSSGNTIYF.

This clonotype appeared a few times. The chain has TRBV24-1 and TRBJ2-3; 11 bases map to TRBD1. V shed 4 bases and J 6 bases; nucleotides not matched to a gene: 8. Looked up from germline, CDR1 is KGHDR and CDR2 is SFDVKD. The CDR3 is 16 residues long. The chain's CDR3 is CATSEGDRGWWDTQYF. The CDR3 region has the DNA TGTGCCACCAGTGAAGGGGACAGGGGGTGGTGGGATACGCAGTATTTT.

This clonotype came up a few times. V and J are TRBV10-3 and TRBJ2-7, with 14 bases lining up with TRBD2. CDR3 length: 17 residues. Germline V gene lookup returns CDR1 ENHRY and CDR2 SYGVKD. The junction had 10 bases not matched to a gene; V was cut back by 3 bases and J by 6 bases. CDR3 residues: CAISERPSGTSGSEQYF. CDR3 nucleotides: TGTGCCATCAGTGAAAGACCGTCCGGGACTAGCGGGAGCGAGCAGTACTTC.

The CDR3 spells CSVQTSGTYEQYF. As DNA, the CDR3 is TGCAGTGTCCAGACTAGCGGGACCTACGAGCAGTACTTC. The genes are TRBV20-1 and TRBJ2-7, with 11 bases that match TRBD2. The CDR3 extends over 13 amino acids. With V trimmed by 7 bases and J by 2 bases, 4 bases remained unmatched. Germline V gives CDR1 DFQATT, CDR2 SNEGSKA (reference sequence).

Many counts were recorded for this clonotype. This chain connects TRBV5-1 to TRBJ1-5, with D perhaps TRBD1 (6 bases). CDR1 and CDR2 (germline): SGHRS, YFSETQ. Trimming removed 0 bases from V and 8 bases from J, with 15 bases in between. This CDR3 contains 15 residues. The CDR3 nucleotides are TGCGCCAGCAGCTTGGGGGGGGGCCCCTATGAGCCCCAGCATTTT. This gives the protein CASSLGGGPYEPQHF. Complete variable domain (other parts from reference TRBV5-1 and TRBJ1-5): KAGVTQTPRYLIKTRGQQVTLSCSPISGHRSVSWYQQTPGQGLQFLFEYFSETQRNKGNFPGRFSGRQFSNSRSEMNVSTLELGDSALYLCASSLGGGPYEPQHFGDGTRLSIL.

The chain links TRBV18 to TRBJ1-2, with TRBD1 identical over 7 bases. In germline, CDR1 is KGHSH, CDR2 LQKENI. After removal of 0 bases from V and 2 bases from J, the junction contained 3 bases not matched to a gene. The CDR3 is 15 residues long. The CDR3 spells CASSPPETGNYGYTF. In nucleotides, the CDR3 is TGTGCCAGCTCACCACCGGAGACAGGGAACTATGGCTACACCTTC.

V gene TRBV9 combines with J gene TRBJ2-1, with 9 positions matching TRBD1. The germline CDR1 and CDR2 sequences are SGDLS and YYNGEE. The CDR3 is 14 residues long. V dropped 5 bases and J dropped 4; count of bases not matched to a gene: 4. The CDR3 nucleotides read TGTGCCAGCAGTGGGACAGGGCCTTACAATGAGCAGTTCTTC. Encoded protein: CASSGTGPYNEQFF.

This chain's CDR3 is CASSAQGVSEQYF. In DNA form, the CDR3 reads TGTGCCAGCAGCGCACAGGGTGTCAGCGAGCAGTACTTC. The rearrangement joins TRBV11-2 to TRBJ2-7; the D gene is possibly TRBD1 (6 bases). Trimming pared 5 bases from V and 6 bases from J, leaving 14 bases between. The CDR3 loop spans 13 amino acids. Germline CDR1 and CDR2: SGHAT and FQNNGV. Supplemented by reference TRBV11-2 and TRBJ2-7, the full variable domain reads EAGVAQSPRYKIIEKRQSVAFWCNPISGHATLYWYQQILGQGPKLLIQFQNNGVVDDSQLPKDRFSAERLKGVDSTLKIQPAKLEDSAVYLCASSAQGVSEQYFGPGTRLTVT.

This clonotype was recorded at least ten times. V usage is TRBV12-3 or TRBV12-4 and J usage is TRBJ1-3; D is possibly TRBD1 (6 bases). Trimming shortened V by 3 bases and J by 4 bases, and 16 bases separated the two germline ends. The CDR3 length is 16 residues. In DNA, the CDR3 is TGTGCCAGCAGTTTGCGGGAGGGGGGCAAAGGAAACACCATATATTTT. It is translated as CASSLREGGKGNTIYF.

The rearrangement links TRBV7-9 to TRBJ1-1; no clear D. The CDR3 loop spans 14 amino acids. V gave up 5 bases and J gave up 1 base, with 11 bases separating them. In germline, CDR1 is SEHNR, CDR2 FQNEAQ (reference sequence). For the CDR3, the DNA is TGTGCCAGCAGCCCCCCGCCGGCGAACACTGAAGCTTTCTTT. Residues: CASSPPPANTEAFF.